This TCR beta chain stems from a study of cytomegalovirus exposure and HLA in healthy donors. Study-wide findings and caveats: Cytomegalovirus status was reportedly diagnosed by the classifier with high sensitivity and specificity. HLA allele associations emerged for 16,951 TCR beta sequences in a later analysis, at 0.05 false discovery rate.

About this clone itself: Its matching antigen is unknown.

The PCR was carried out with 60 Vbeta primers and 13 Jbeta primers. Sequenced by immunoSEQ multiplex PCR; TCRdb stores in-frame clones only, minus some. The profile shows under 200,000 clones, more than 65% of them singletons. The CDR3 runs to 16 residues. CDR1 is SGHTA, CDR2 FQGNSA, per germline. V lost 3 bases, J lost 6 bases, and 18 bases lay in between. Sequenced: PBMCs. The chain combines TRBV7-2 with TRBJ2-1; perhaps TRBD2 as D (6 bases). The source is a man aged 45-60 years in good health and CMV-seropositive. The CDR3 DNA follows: TGTGCCAGCAGCTTCAGCGCCGGGAGCGTTTTCAATGAGCAGTTCTTC. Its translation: CASSFSAGSVFNEQFF.